This is a list of T cell receptor beta chains from one sample in a study of beta chain features in type 1 diabetes. Here immunoSEQ multiplex PCR was the method, and the copy in TCRdb shows in-frame clones only, minus some. The sample records some 240,000 clones, approximately 10% being singletons. Material for sequencing was central memory CD4+ T cells from blood. The receptors stem from a man between 18 and 29 years old in good health. Each CDR3 is given with its conserved first and last residue. Each record gives: D gene, clone size, J gene, V gene, CDR3 protein, CDR3 DNA. D genes are given only for firm matches. The size entry is marked missing in some rows and otherwise reads once, few, many or a size class.

D gene: .
clone size: few
J gene: TRBJ2-5
V gene: TRBV18
CDR3 protein: CASSPEDGQETQYF
CDR3 DNA: TGTGCCAGCTCACCGGAGGACGGCCAAGAGACCCAGTACTTC

D gene: .
clone size: few
J gene: TRBJ2-3
V gene: TRBV5-4
CDR3 protein: CASRGGGTDTQYF
CDR3 DNA: TGTGCCAGCAGGGGCGGAGGGACAGATACGCAGTATTTT

D gene: .
clone size: few
J gene: TRBJ2-5
V gene: TRBV29-1
CDR3 protein: CSVTGFSVTQYF
CDR3 DNA: TGCAGCGTTACAGGATTTTCGGTGACCCAGTACTTC

D gene: .
clone size: .
J gene: TRBJ2-7
V gene: TRBV7-2
CDR3 protein: CASSLGGQLLLEQYF
CDR3 DNA: TGTGCCAGCAGCTTAGGCGGACAGCTGCTCCTCGAGCAGTACTTC

D gene: .
clone size: .
J gene: TRBJ2-3
V gene: TRBV30
CDR3 protein: CAWSVQGSGTDTQYF
CDR3 DNA: TGTGCCTGGAGTGTACAAGGCAGTGGCACAGATACGCAGTATTTT

D gene: TRBD2
clone size: few
J gene: TRBJ2-1
V gene: TRBV4-3
CDR3 protein: CASSQGLGGSYYNEQFF
CDR3 DNA: TGCGCCAGCAGCCAAGGCTTAGGCGGGAGCTACTACAATGAGCAGTTCTTC

D gene: .
clone size: .
J gene: TRBJ2-1
V gene: TRBV25-1
CDR3 protein: CASRPSAGEQFF
CDR3 DNA: TGTGCCAGCAGACCTAGCGCCGGTGAGCAGTTCTTC

D gene: .
clone size: many
J gene: TRBJ2-3
V gene: TRBV7-2
CDR3 protein: CASSSGLGDTQYF
CDR3 DNA: TGTGCCAGCAGCTCCGGGCTCGGGGATACGCAGTATTTT

D gene: .
clone size: few
J gene: TRBJ2-3
V gene: TRBV5-4
CDR3 protein: CASSLKQNTDTQYF
CDR3 DNA: TGTGCCAGCAGCTTGAAACAAAACACAGATACGCAGTATTTT

D gene: .
clone size: few
J gene: TRBJ2-1
V gene: TRBV30
CDR3 protein: CAWSVGTDNEQFF
CDR3 DNA: TGTGCCTGGAGTGTGGGGACCGACAATGAGCAGTTCTTC

D gene: TRBD2
clone size: .
J gene: TRBJ2-7
V gene: TRBV11-2
CDR3 protein: CASSLDQGLGISYEQYF
CDR3 DNA: TGTGCCAGCAGCTTAGATCAAGGACTAGGGATATCCTACGAGCAGTACTTC

D gene: .
clone size: .
J gene: TRBJ2-7
V gene: TRBV18
CDR3 protein: CASSPPEGYSSYEQYF
CDR3 DNA: TGTGCCAGCTCACCACCGGAAGGGTATTCGTCCTACGAGCAGTACTTC

D gene: .
clone size: few
J gene: TRBJ2-5
V gene: TRBV2
CDR3 protein: CASGGGSQETQYF
CDR3 DNA: TGTGCCAGCGGAGGGGGGAGCCAAGAGACCCAGTACTTC

D gene: .
clone size: .
J gene: TRBJ2-1
V gene: TRBV5-4
CDR3 protein: CASSLGREYNEQFF
CDR3 DNA: TGTGCCAGCAGCTTGGGCAGGGAGTACAATGAGCAGTTCTTC

D gene: .
clone size: few
J gene: TRBJ2-3
V gene: TRBV29-1
CDR3 protein: CSVAPPSGTDTQYF
CDR3 DNA: TGCAGCGTTGCGCCGCCCTCGGGCACAGATACGCAGTATTTT

D gene: TRBD1
clone size: .
J gene: TRBJ2-7
V gene: TRBV2
CDR3 protein: CASSGQGVDYEQYF
CDR3 DNA: TGTGCCAGCAGTGGACAGGGGGTTGACTACGAGCAGTACTTC

D gene: .
clone size: .
J gene: TRBJ2-7
V gene: TRBV29-1
CDR3 protein: CSVQGNSYEQYF
CDR3 DNA: TGCAGCGTGCAGGGGAATAGCTACGAGCAGTACTTC

D gene: .
clone size: .
J gene: TRBJ2-4
V gene: TRBV4-3
CDR3 protein: CASSHQYGGQEANIQYF
CDR3 DNA: TGCGCCAGCAGCCATCAATACGGCGGGCAAGAAGCGAACATTCAGTACTTC

D gene: .
clone size: few
J gene: TRBJ2-2
V gene: TRBV29-1
CDR3 protein: CSAGENTGELFF
CDR3 DNA: TGCAGCGCCGGGGAGAACACCGGGGAGCTGTTTTTT

D gene: TRBD2
clone size: .
J gene: TRBJ2-7
V gene: TRBV2
CDR3 protein: CASSWLAGFYEQYF
CDR3 DNA: TGTGCCAGCAGTTGGTTAGCGGGATTCTACGAGCAGTACTTC

D gene: TRBD1
clone size: .
J gene: TRBJ2-7
V gene: TRBV18
CDR3 protein: CASSVLQGYEQYF
CDR3 DNA: TGTGCCAGCTCGGTCCTACAGGGGTACGAGCAGTACTTC

D gene: .
clone size: few
J gene: TRBJ2-7
V gene: TRBV28
CDR3 protein: CASSSLGTGSYEQYF
CDR3 DNA: TGTGCCAGCAGCTCATTAGGGACGGGGTCCTACGAGCAGTACTTC

D gene: TRBD1
clone size: few
J gene: TRBJ1-4
V gene: TRBV7-9
CDR3 protein: CASSLDRGDEKLFF
CDR3 DNA: TGTGCCAGCAGCTTAGACAGGGGGGACGAAAAACTGTTTTTT

D gene: .
clone size: few
J gene: TRBJ2-3
V gene: TRBV7-9
CDR3 protein: CASSLLLVTDTQYF
CDR3 DNA: TGTGCCAGCAGCTTGTTACTGGTGACAGATACGCAGTATTTT

D gene: .
clone size: few
J gene: TRBJ2-7
V gene: TRBV7-8
CDR3 protein: CASSLGPNQLYF
CDR3 DNA: TGTGCCAGCAGCCTCGGGCCAAATCAGCTGTACTTC

D gene: .
clone size: .
J gene: TRBJ2-5
V gene: TRBV9
CDR3 protein: CASSPPTGGLLETQYF
CDR3 DNA: TGTGCCAGCAGCCCACCGACAGGAGGACTCCTAGAGACCCAGTACTTC

D gene: .
clone size: few
J gene: TRBJ1-1
V gene: TRBV29-1
CDR3 protein: CSVVRQNTEAFF
CDR3 DNA: TGCAGCGTTGTAAGACAGAACACTGAAGCTTTCTTT

D gene: .
clone size: .
J gene: TRBJ2-7
V gene: TRBV14
CDR3 protein: CASSPWRAISYEQYF
CDR3 DNA: TGTGCCAGCAGTCCTTGGCGAGCAATCTCCTACGAGCAGTACTTC

D gene: .
clone size: .
J gene: TRBJ2-7
V gene: TRBV19
CDR3 protein: CASSIGRGYEQYF
CDR3 DNA: TGTGCCAGTAGTATAGGAAGGGGCTACGAGCAGTACTTC

D gene: TRBD1
clone size: .
J gene: TRBJ2-5
V gene: TRBV29-1
CDR3 protein: CSVGTDREWAQYF
CDR3 DNA: TGCAGCGTTGGAACCGACAGGGAATGGGCCCAGTACTTC

D gene: TRBD2
clone size: few
J gene: TRBJ2-3
V gene: TRBV30
CDR3 protein: CAWSLGLAASTDTQYF
CDR3 DNA: TGTGCCTGGAGTCTCGGACTAGCGGCTAGCACAGATACGCAGTATTTT

D gene: .
clone size: few
J gene: TRBJ2-1
V gene: TRBV20-1
CDR3 protein: CSAVRWDEQFF
CDR3 DNA: TGCAGTGCTGTGAGGTGGGATGAGCAGTTCTTC

D gene: .
clone size: few
J gene: TRBJ1-2
V gene: TRBV29-1
CDR3 protein: CSAVQDLSGGYTF
CDR3 DNA: TGCAGCGCCGTCCAGGACCTCTCAGGGGGCTACACCTTC

D gene: .
clone size: few
J gene: TRBJ2-5
V gene: TRBV7-2
CDR3 protein: CASSLGQKETQYF
CDR3 DNA: TGTGCCAGCAGCTTAGGACAGAAAGAGACCCAGTACTTC

D gene: .
clone size: .
J gene: TRBJ2-5
V gene: TRBV25-1
CDR3 protein: CASSDPGQETQYF
CDR3 DNA: TGTGCCAGCAGTGACCCAGGGCAGGAGACCCAGTACTTC

D gene: .
clone size: few
J gene: TRBJ1-2
V gene: TRBV14
CDR3 protein: CASSQDGRIYGYTF
CDR3 DNA: TGTGCCAGCAGCCAAGATGGGCGGATCTATGGCTACACCTTC

D gene: .
clone size: .
J gene: TRBJ1-4
V gene: TRBV7-9
CDR3 protein: CASSLGQNNEKLFF
CDR3 DNA: TGTGCCAGCAGCTTAGGGCAGAATAATGAAAAACTGTTTTTT

D gene: .
clone size: .
J gene: TRBJ2-5
V gene: TRBV9
CDR3 protein: CASSVGPEETQYF
CDR3 DNA: TGTGCCAGCAGCGTAGGACCGGAGGAGACCCAGTACTTC

D gene: TRBD1
clone size: .
J gene: TRBJ1-2
V gene: TRBV7-9
CDR3 protein: CASSLQTGAGGGYTF
CDR3 DNA: TGTGCCAGCAGCTTACAGACAGGGGCGGGTGGTGGCTACACCTTC

D gene: TRBD1
clone size: .
J gene: TRBJ2-3
V gene: TRBV6-1
CDR3 protein: CASILDRGADTQYF
CDR3 DNA: TGTGCCAGCATCTTGGACAGGGGCGCAGATACGCAGTATTTT

D gene: .
clone size: .
J gene: TRBJ2-2
V gene: TRBV7-9
CDR3 protein: CASSLSGNTGELFF
CDR3 DNA: TGTGCCAGCAGCCTCAGCGGGAACACCGGGGAGCTGTTTTTT

D gene: .
clone size: .
J gene: TRBJ1-2
V gene: TRBV4-1
CDR3 protein: CASSQDGRTYGYTF
CDR3 DNA: TGCGCCAGCAGCCAAGATGGACGGACTTATGGCTACACCTTC

D gene: .
clone size: .
J gene: TRBJ1-5
V gene: TRBV15
CDR3 protein: CATSTSGHQPQHF
CDR3 DNA: TGTGCCACCAGCACCTCTGGACATCAGCCCCAGCATTTT

D gene: TRBD1
clone size: few
J gene: TRBJ2-7
V gene: TRBV30
CDR3 protein: CAWSEPGTVDYEQYF
CDR3 DNA: TGTGCCTGGAGCGAACCCGGGACAGTCGACTACGAGCAGTACTTC

D gene: .
clone size: few
J gene: TRBJ2-3
V gene: TRBV5-4
CDR3 protein: CASSQDFASSLTDTQYF
CDR3 DNA: TGTGCCAGCAGCCAAGATTTCGCTAGCTCCCTCACAGATACGCAGTATTTT

D gene: .
clone size: .
J gene: TRBJ1-4
V gene: TRBV5-6
CDR3 protein: CASSSLREFGEKLFF
CDR3 DNA: TGTGCCAGCAGCTCACTAAGGGAGTTCGGTGAAAAACTGTTTTTT

D gene: TRBD2
clone size: .
J gene: TRBJ2-4
V gene: TRBV18
CDR3 protein: CASSRTSGINGQNIQYF
CDR3 DNA: TGTGCCAGCTCGCGGACTAGCGGGATCAACGGTCAAAACATTCAGTACTTC

D gene: TRBD1
clone size: .
J gene: TRBJ2-7
V gene: TRBV5-1
CDR3 protein: CASSFGGTGGNEQYF
CDR3 DNA: TGCGCCAGCAGCTTCGGAGGGACAGGGGGGAACGAGCAGTACTTC

D gene: .
clone size: few
J gene: TRBJ2-7
V gene: TRBV30
CDR3 protein: CAWSRGTLGEQYF
CDR3 DNA: TGTGCCTGGAGTAGGGGAACTCTGGGGGAGCAGTACTTC